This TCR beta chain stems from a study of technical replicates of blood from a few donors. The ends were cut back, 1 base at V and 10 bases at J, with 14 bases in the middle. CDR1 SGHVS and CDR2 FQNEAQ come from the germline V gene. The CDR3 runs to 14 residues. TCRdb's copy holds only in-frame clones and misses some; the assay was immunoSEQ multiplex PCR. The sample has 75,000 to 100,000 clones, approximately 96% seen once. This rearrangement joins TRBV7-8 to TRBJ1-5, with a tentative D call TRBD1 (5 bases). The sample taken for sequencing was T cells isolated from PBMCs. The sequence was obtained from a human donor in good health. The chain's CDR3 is CASSLGTPGQPQHF. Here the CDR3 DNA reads TGTGCCAGCAGCTTAGGGACACCTGGCCAACCCCAGCATTTT. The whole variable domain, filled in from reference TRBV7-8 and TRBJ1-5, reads GAGVSQSPRYKVAKRGQDVALRCDPISGHVSLFWYQQALGQGPEFLTYFQNEAQLDKSGLPSDRFFAERPEGSVSTLKIQRTQQEDSAVYLCASSLGTPGQPQHFGDGTRLSIL.